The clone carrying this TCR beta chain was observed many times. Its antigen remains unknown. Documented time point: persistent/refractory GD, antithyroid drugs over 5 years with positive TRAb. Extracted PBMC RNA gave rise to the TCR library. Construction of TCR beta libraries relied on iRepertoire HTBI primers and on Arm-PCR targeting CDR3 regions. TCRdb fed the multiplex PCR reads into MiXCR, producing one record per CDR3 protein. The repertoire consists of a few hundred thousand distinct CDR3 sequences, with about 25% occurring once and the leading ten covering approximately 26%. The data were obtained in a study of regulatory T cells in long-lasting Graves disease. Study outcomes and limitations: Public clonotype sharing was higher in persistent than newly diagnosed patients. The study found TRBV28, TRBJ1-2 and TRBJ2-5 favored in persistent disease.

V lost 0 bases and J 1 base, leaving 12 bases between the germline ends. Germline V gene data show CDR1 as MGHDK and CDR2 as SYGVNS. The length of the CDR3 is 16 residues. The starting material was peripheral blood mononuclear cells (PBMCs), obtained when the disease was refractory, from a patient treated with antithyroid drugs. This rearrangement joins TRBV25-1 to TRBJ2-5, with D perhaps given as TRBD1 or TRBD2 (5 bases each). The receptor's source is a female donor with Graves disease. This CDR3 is CASSEYGPGSQETQYF. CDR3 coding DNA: TGTGCCAGCAGTGAATACGGGCCAGGGAGCCAAGAGACCCAGTACTTC. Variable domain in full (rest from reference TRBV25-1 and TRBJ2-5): EADIYQTPRYLVIGTGKKITLECSQTMGHDKMYWYQQDPGMELHLIHYSYGVNSTEKGDLSSESTVSRIRTEHFPLTLESARPSHTSQYLCASSEYGPGSQETQYFGPGTRLLVL.